The clone carrying this T cell receptor (beta chain) was counted between two and nine times. In germline, CDR1 is SGHTA, CDR2 FQGNSA. With V trimmed by 5 bases and J by 4 bases, 8 bases remained unmatched. This CDR3 comprises 17 residues. This record comes from a study of T-cell memory formation after mild COVID-19. TCRdb passed the 5' RACE reads through MiXCR, listing each CDR3 protein once. The sample holds a few hundred thousand distinct CDR3 sequences; roughly 9.4% are singletons and the top ten take more than 20%. The TCR sequence derives from a man younger than 30 who had mild COVID-19 (a few samples of this study predate the infection). Cell type and time point are not known. The chain has TRBV7-2 and TRBJ2-5, with 15 positions matching TRBD2. Sequenced: PBMCs or a T cell subset sorted from them (not recorded which). The CDR3 DNA follows: TGTGCCAGCAGCGTGGGACTAGCGGGGGGCAGACCAGAGACCCAGTACTTC. Translating gives CASSVGLAGGRPETQYF.